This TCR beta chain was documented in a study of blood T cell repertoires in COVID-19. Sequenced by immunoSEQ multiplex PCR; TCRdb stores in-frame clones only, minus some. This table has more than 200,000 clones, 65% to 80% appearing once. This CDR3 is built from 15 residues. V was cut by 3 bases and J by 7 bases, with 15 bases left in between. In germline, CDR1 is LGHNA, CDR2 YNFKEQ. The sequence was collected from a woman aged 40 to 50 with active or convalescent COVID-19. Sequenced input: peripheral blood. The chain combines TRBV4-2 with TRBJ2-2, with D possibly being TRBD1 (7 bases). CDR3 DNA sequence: TGTGCCAGCAGCCAGCTAACAGGGGAGGTCGGGGAGCTGTTTTTT. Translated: CASSQLTGEVGELFF.